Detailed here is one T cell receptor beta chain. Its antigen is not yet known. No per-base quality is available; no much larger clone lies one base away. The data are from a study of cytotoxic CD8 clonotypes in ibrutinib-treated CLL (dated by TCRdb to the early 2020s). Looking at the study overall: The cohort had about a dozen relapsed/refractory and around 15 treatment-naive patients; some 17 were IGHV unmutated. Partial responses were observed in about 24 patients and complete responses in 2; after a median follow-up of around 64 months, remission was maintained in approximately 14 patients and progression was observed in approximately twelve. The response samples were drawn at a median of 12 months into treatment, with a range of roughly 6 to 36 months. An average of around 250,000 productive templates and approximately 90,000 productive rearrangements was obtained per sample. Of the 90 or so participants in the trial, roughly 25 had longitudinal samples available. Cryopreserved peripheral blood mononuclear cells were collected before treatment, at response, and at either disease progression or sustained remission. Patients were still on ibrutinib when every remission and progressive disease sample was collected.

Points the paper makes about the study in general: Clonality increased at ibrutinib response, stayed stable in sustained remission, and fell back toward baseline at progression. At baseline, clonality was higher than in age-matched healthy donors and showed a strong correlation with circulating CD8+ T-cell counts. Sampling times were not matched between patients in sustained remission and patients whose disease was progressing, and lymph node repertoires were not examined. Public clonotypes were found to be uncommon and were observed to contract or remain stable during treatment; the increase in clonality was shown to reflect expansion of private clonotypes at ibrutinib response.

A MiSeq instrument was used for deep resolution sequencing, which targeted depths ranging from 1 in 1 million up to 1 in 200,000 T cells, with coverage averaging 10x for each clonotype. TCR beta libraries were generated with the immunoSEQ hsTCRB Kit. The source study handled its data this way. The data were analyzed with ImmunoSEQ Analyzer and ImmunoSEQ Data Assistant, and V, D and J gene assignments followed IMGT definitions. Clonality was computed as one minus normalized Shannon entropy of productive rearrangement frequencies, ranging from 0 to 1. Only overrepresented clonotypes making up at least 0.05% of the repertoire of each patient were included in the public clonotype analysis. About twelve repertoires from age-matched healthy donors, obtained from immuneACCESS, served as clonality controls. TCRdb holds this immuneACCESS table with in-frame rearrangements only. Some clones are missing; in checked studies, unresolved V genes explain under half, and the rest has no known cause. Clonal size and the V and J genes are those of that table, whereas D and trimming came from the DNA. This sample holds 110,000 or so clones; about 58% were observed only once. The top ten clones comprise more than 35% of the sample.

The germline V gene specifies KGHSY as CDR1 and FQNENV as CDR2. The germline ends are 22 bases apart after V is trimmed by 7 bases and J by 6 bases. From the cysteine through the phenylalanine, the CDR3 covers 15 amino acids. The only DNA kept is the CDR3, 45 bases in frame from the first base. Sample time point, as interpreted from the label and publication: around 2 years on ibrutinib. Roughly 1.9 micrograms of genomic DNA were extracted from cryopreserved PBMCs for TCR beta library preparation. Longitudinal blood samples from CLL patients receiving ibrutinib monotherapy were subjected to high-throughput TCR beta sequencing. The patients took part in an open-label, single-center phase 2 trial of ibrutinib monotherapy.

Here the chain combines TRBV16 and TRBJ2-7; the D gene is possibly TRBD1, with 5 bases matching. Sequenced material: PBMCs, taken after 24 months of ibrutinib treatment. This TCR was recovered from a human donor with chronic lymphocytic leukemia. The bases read TGTGCCAGCAAGACTTCCTCTGGGGTCCAGGGCGAGCAGTACTTC. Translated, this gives CASKTSSGVQGEQYF.